The 8 T cell receptor beta chains given below trace back to one sample, sequenced in a study of T cell changes during pregnancy in multiple sclerosis. The table came from immunoSEQ multiplex PCR; TCRdb's copy has only in-frame clones and leaves some out. The table has some 41,000 clones, around 89% seen once. This specimen consisted of CD4+ T cells from peripheral blood mononuclear cells, obtained after pregnancy. Receptors originate from a female donor with multiple sclerosis, enrolled in a pregnancy study.

The chain joins TRBV19 to TRBJ1-2, with no clear D. Germline V gene sequence: CDR1 LNHDA, CDR2 SQIVND (reference sequence). Trimming left V 3 bases short and J 2 bases short, with 13 bases between. The CDR3 is 15 amino acids. CDR3 sequence reads: CASSISQTGNYGYTF. The CDR3 DNA is TGTGCCAGTAGTATTAGCCAGACGGGGAACTATGGCTACACCTTC.

Here the CDR3 DNA reads TGCAGCGTTTCGACAGGAGAAACTGAAGCTTTCTTT. Encoded protein: CSVSTGETEAFF. The V gene is TRBV29-1, the J gene TRBJ1-1, with D possibly matching TRBD1 (6 bases). The CDR3 consists of 12 residues. Germline CDR1 reads SQVTM; CDR2 reads ANQGSEA. The ends were cut back, 5 bases at V and 5 bases at J, with 12 bases in the middle.

This chain uses TRBV29-1 with TRBJ2-7; possible D gene TRBD1, 6 bases. The CDR3 has 14 residues. Germline CDR1 SQVTM, CDR2 ANQGSEA. Trimming removed 3 bases at V and 4 bases at J, with 16 bases between. In DNA, the CDR3 is TGCAGCGTTGATATCAGGGGTCTAGGATACGAGCAGTACTTC. It codes for CSVDIRGLGYEQYF.

This chain links TRBV21-1 with TRBJ2-3; TRBD2, the table's D call, lacks a check against the DNA. TRBV21-1 is shown as a pseudogene. The length of the CDR3 is 15 residues. The CDR3 here is CASSKDRDFSDTQYF. DNA of the CDR3: TGTGCCAGCAGCAAAGACCGGGATTTTTCCGATACGCAGTATTTT.

The table lists this clone with a count of one. V is TRBV6-6 and J is TRBJ1-2; TRBD1 matches at 9 bases. Germline V gives CDR1 MNHNY, CDR2 SVGAGI (reference sequence). Trimming cost V 4 bases and J 12 bases; bases outside gene matches: 9. This CDR3 has 13 residues. As DNA, the CDR3 is TGTGCCAGCAGTTCACCCGGGACAGGGTTCGACACCTTC. It is translated as CASSSPGTGFDTF.

A word on this clone: A junction end diverges from the germline sequence, so it may reflect a read error. The chain employs TRBV10-3 and TRBJ1-5; 7 bases are shared with TRBD1. CDR1 ENHRY and CDR2 SYGVKD come from the germline V gene. The length of the CDR3 is 13 residues. CDR3 protein: CAISTGEDQHQHF. As DNA, the CDR3 is TGTGCCATCAGCACAGGGGAGGATCAGCACCAGCATTTT.

This chain connects TRBV2 to TRBJ2-1; a weak D match, TRBD2 (5 bases). The germline CDR1 and CDR2 sequences are SNHLY and FYNNEI. The CDR3 covers 13 residues. The ends were cut back, 7 bases at V and 5 bases at J, with 12 bases in the middle. The CDR3 region has the DNA TGTGCCAGCACCTTAGACTACAACAATGAGCAGTTCTTC. As protein: CASTLDYNNEQFF.

This sequence joins TRBV7-9 and TRBJ2-7, with 9 bases lining up with TRBD1. Germline loops: CDR1 SEHNR, CDR2 FQNEAQ (reference sequence). V was pared by 4 bases and J by 2 bases, with 3 bases of the junction left unmatched. This CDR3 is built from 14 residues. The CDR3 protein is CASSYGQGPYEQYF. The CDR3 bases are TGTGCCAGCAGCTACGGACAGGGGCCCTACGAGCAGTACTTC.